This T cell receptor (beta chain) appears in the sequencing data of a study of T cell responses to AZD1222 COVID-19 vaccine. Findings of the study overall: At baseline, seropositivity was found in only 6 or 7 AZD1222 recipients. With two AZD1222 doses given, Spike-specific TCR breadth and depth both rose.

The V and J ends lost 3 bases and 7 bases, in that order; junction bases with no gene match: 8. The V gene's germline CDR1 is SGHRS and CDR2 YFSETQ. CDR3 length equals 15 residues. On this clone: The antigen is undetermined.

Profiled with immunoSEQ multiplex PCR; TCRdb holds only in-frame clones, not every one. In the table there are 150,000 or so clones, roughly 90% of which are singletons. The source is an adult who received the AZD1222 COVID-19 vaccine. The V and J genes are TRBV5-1 and TRBJ1-2; 11 bases agree with TRBD1. The sequenced sample was peripheral blood, obtained 28 days after the second AZD1222 dose. The CDR3 sequence: CASSSAGTGGSGYTF. DNA for the CDR3: TGCGCCAGCAGCTCGGCCGGGACAGGGGGTTCTGGCTACACCTTC.